The 15 T cell receptor beta chains below all came from one sample that was sequenced in a study of T cell responses to AZD1222 COVID-19 vaccine listed by TCRdb under 2021. The library was built by means of the immunoSEQ multiplex PCR assay. Imported from immuneACCESS, the table was reduced by TCRdb to in-frame sequences with V and J called. These copies leave out some clones; in studies compared against another copy, an unresolved V gene accounts for under half, and the cause of the remainder is not known. Counted in this sample were roughly 93,000 clones; 90% of them appeared once. 26% of the sample is taken by the ten largest. Taken with the paper, the label for time point translates to: baseline before first vaccination. The sample consisted of peripheral blood, taken on day 0 of AZD1222 vaccination. The source of these receptors is an adult in good health.

This clone was seen a handful of times. This sequence joins TRBV14 and TRBJ2-1; TRBD2 agrees at 9 bases. CDR1 and CDR2 (germline): SGHDN, FVKESK. The CDR3 runs to 17 residues. The V segment lost 4 bases and the J segment 5 bases; nucleotides outside the gene matches: 12. CDR3 residues: CASSRDSWAGGNNEQFF. CDR3 nucleotides: TGTGCCAGCAGCCGCGACTCATGGGCGGGAGGGAACAATGAGCAGTTCTTC.

As to this clone: One end of the junction fails to match germline, which may point to a read error. V gene TRBV28 combines with J gene TRBJ1-2, with 8 bases aligning to TRBD1. Germline-derived CDR1 and CDR2 are MDHEN and SYDVKM. The CDR3 has 11 amino acids. The CDR3 DNA reads TGTGCCAGCTGTAGTGGGGGACAGGTTATCTTC. Translating it yields CASCSGGQVIF.

This clone has only one observation. CDR3 protein: CASSTRTVTYEQYF. The CDR3 DNA reads TGTGCCAGCAGCACACGGACAGTCACCTACGAGCAGTACTTC. The chain uses TRBV7-2 and TRBJ2-7; perhaps TRBD1 as D (6 bases). Germline-derived CDR1 and CDR2 are SGHTA and FQGNSA. This CDR3 has 14 residues. V lost 5 bases and J 2 bases, leaving 13 bases between the germline ends.

This chain connects TRBV9 to TRBJ2-5, with D perhaps matching TRBD2 (5 bases). Germline V lookup: CDR1 SGDLS, CDR2 YYNGEE. This CDR3 comprises 15 residues. Trimming took 0 bases from V and 5 from J, leaving 14 bases between them. The CDR3 protein is CASSVAPLASETQYF. In DNA form, the CDR3 reads TGTGCCAGCAGCGTAGCACCCCTAGCATCGGAGACCCAGTACTTC.

The chain employs TRBV4-1 and TRBJ1-6; TRBD1 might be the D (6 bases). In germline, CDR1 is MGHRA, CDR2 YSYEKL. Trimming took off 1 base at V and 6 bases at J, with 10 bases between the two ends. CDR3 size: 15 residues. The CDR3: CASSQGGQINSPLHF. CDR3 nucleotides: TGCGCCAGCAGCCAAGGGGGACAAATTAATTCACCCCTCCACTTT.

CDR3 sequence: CASGLAQGGTEAFF. The CDR3 coding sequence is TGTGCTAGTGGCCTAGCTCAGGGGGGGACTGAAGCTTTCTTT. The chain recombines TRBV12-5 with TRBJ1-1; 7 positions agree with TRBD1. This CDR3 is 14 amino acids long. Germline values: CDR1 LGHNT, CDR2 FRNRAP. With 6 bases clipped from V and 5 bases from J, the junction kept 9 bases outside the gene matches.

This clone appeared once. This chain joins TRBV7-9 and TRBJ2-7; D is perhaps TRBD2 (6 bases). Germline CDR1 SEHNR, CDR2 FQNEAQ (reference sequence). The CDR3 spans 14 residues. The ends were cut back, 5 bases at V and 1 base at J, with 12 bases in the middle. The CDR3 DNA sequence: TGTGCCAGCAGCGTAAACCGGGAGTCCTACGAGCAGTACTTC. The encoded protein is CASSVNRESYEQYF.

This clone was detected a few times. V is TRBV10-3 and J is TRBJ2-2; TRBD1 matches 8 bases. Germline trimming cut 3 bases from V and 4 bases from J; bases unmatched to any gene: 4. The CDR3 totals 15 residues. Germline values: CDR1 ENHRY, CDR2 SYGVKD. In nucleotides, the CDR3 is TGTGCCATCAGTGATAAGGACAGGGTCACCGGGGAGCTGTTTTTT. This translates into CAISDKDRVTGELFF.

The chain has TRBV4-3 and TRBJ2-3, with D hard to call. The V end was cut by 4 bases, the J end by 0 bases, with 14 bases between. CDR3 length equals 16 residues. The germline CDR1 and CDR2 sequences are LGHNA and YSLEER. The CDR3 bases are TGCGCCAGCAGCCTCCTTCCGGCGAGAAGCACAGATACGCAGTATTTT. Protein: CASSLLPARSTDTQYF.

The rearrangement uses TRBV5-1 and TRBJ1-4; 10 bases are shared with TRBD1. The CDR3 consists of 16 residues. The ends lost 0 bases at V and 9 bases at J; junction bases unmatched: 8. Germline values: CDR1 SGHRS, CDR2 YFSETQ. This CDR3 reads CASSLEAGQGLQKLFF. The CDR3 region has the DNA TGCGCCAGCAGCTTGGAGGCGGGACAGGGGTTGCAAAAACTGTTTTTT.

This clone was counted once. V and J are TRBV6-5 and TRBJ2-1; perhaps TRBD2 as D (5 bases). This CDR3 spans 16 amino acids. The V end lost 4 bases, the J end lost 3 bases, and 16 bases lay between the germline ends. CDR1 MNHEY and CDR2 SVGAGI come from the germline V gene. CDR3 coding DNA: TGTGCCAGCAGTTCCCTACTTGGGAGAAACTACAATGAGCAGTTCTTC. Protein: CASSSLLGRNYNEQFF.

Details on this clone: Different DNA sequences within this sample yield the same CDR3. The gene calls are TRBV6-2 or TRBV6-3 and TRBJ2-3, with a weak D call TRBD2 (6 bases). There are 13 residues in the CDR3. Looked up from germline, CDR1 is MNHEY and CDR2 is SVGEGT. V lost 5 bases, J lost 4 bases, and 10 bases lay in between. CDR3 nucleotide sequence: TGTGCCAGCAGTCGGGACTTGGCAGATACGCAGTATTTT. Amino acids: CASSRDLADTQYF.

The chain employs TRBV12-3 or TRBV12-4 and TRBJ1-6; 9 bases fit TRBD1. This CDR3 is built from 13 residues. The V segment lost 5 bases and the J segment 9 bases; nucleotides outside the gene matches: 2. CDR3 DNA: TGTGCCAGCAGTCAGGACAGGGGTTCACCCCTCCACTTT. It is translated as CASSQDRGSPLHF.

The CDR3 DNA sequence: TGTGCCAGTACCGCCGCGAACAGCGGCTACACCTTC. It is translated as CASTAANSGYTF. The genes are TRBV19 and TRBJ1-2, with D unclear. In germline, CDR1 is LNHDA, CDR2 SQIVND (reference sequence). The CDR3 is 12 residues long. Trimming removed 7 bases from V and 8 bases from J, with 14 bases in between.

This sequence joins TRBV5-8 and TRBJ1-4; D uncertain. Per germline, CDR1 SGHTS and CDR2 YDEGEE. There are 15 residues in the CDR3. V was cut by 3 bases and J by 4 bases, with 13 bases left in between. The CDR3 region is CASSSSFEGNEKLFF. In nucleotides, the CDR3 is TGTGCCAGCAGCTCGTCATTCGAGGGTAATGAAAAACTGTTTTTT.